This T cell receptor beta chain stems from a study of blood T cell repertoires in COVID-19 (dated by TCRdb to 2020 to 2022). Background for the entire study: Collaborator samples came from the United States, Italy and Spain and covered acute and convalescent phases of COVID-19. The material from the prospective study consisted of cDNA or gDNA derived from T cells, B-cell-depleted T cells, or PBMCs. Subjects who had been exposed to COVID-19, were actively infected with it, or had recovered from it provided the deeply sampled blood TCRbeta repertoires that made up the dataset. A freely available public database, intended as a resource for researchers studying the immune response to SARS-CoV-2, is where the repertoires were released. Samples were obtained from the ongoing ImmuneRACE study (first 160 participants) and from over a thousand subjects provided by 6 global collaborators. Sample metadata almost always included a de-identified subject ID, COVID-19 status, age in years and sex. Where HLA class I and class II types were available, the types were taken from metadata supplied by the sample provider, not from assay-based typing.

Comments on this clone: There is no known antigen for this receptor. Nothing much larger sits one base from this clone, and base qualities are not available.

The CDR3 sequence holds 17 residues, the cysteine and phenylalanine included. Left in the record is the CDR3 DNA by itself, 51 bases read in frame from the first base. CDR1 SGHNT and CDR2 YENEEA are derived from the germline V gene. Clipping removes 8 bases from V and 7 bases from J, with 13 as the unmatched junction base count. Each collaborating institution followed its own protocols to collect whole blood in K2EDTA tubes. Collaborator samples were shipped for TCRbeta analysis as frozen whole blood, isolated PBMCs, or DNA extracted from either sample type. The paper's findings and limits, for the study overall: Clinical and demographic metadata were provided uncurated, with the amount varying by source and participant.

TCRbeta CDR3 regions were amplified from genomic DNA using the immunoSEQ Assay, a bias-controlled multiplex PCR. Under the source paper's analysis protocol: The number of nucleated cells in each sample was estimated by amplification of reference gene primers within the assay. To quantify the absolute abundance of each unique TCRbeta CDR3 rearrangement, sequence reads were collapsed and filtered. For each sample, productive Simpson clonality was calculated by taking the square root of Simpson's diversity index across productive rearrangements. Here the immuneACCESS table is served through TCRdb, limited to in-frame sequences with V and J called. Missing clones are a known gap in these copies; in checked studies unresolved V genes cover under half, and the rest lacks a known reason. The D gene and trimming were derived from the DNA, and the V and J assignments and clone size from that table. The sample table contains about 100,000 clones; only one count was recorded for approximately 89% of them. The ten largest clones add up to 2% to 2.5% of the sample.

Source material: peripheral blood. The rearranged segments are TRBV11-3 and TRBJ2-1; 14 bases in between match TRBD2. The sequence was obtained from a man in his fifties or sixties with active COVID-19. The CDR3 sequence is CASETARGLAGVNEQFF. The DNA reads as follows: TGTGCCAGCGAAACCGCCAGGGGACTAGCGGGAGTTAATGAGCAGTTCTTC.